These T cell receptor beta chains were read from a single sample in a study of cytomegalovirus exposure and HLA in healthy donors. Here immunoSEQ multiplex PCR was the method, and the copy in TCRdb shows in-frame clones only, minus some. The sample has 150,000 or so clones, about four fifths seen once; the top ten hold roughly 4.9%. The specimen sequenced was PBMCs. Every receptor here comes from a woman younger than 30 in good health and CMV-seropositive. Each CDR3 is given with its conserved first and last residue. The D gene is left open where the match is weak. Clone size, where shown, is once, few, many, or a class for clones that have expanded.

d_call: TRBD1
cdr3_length: 16
clone_size: .
j_call: TRBJ1-6
v_call: TRBV7-2
cdr3_aa: CASSLIPGGAGSPLHF
cdr3_nt: TGTGCCAGCAGCTTAATTCCAGGGGGCGCGGGGTCACCCCTCCACTTT

d_call: .
cdr3_length: 16
clone_size: .
j_call: TRBJ1-6
v_call: TRBV9
cdr3_aa: CASSVDSMGGHSPLHF
cdr3_nt: TGTGCCAGCAGCGTAGATAGTATGGGCGGGCATTCACCCCTCCACTTT

d_call: .
cdr3_length: 16
clone_size: .
j_call: TRBJ1-2
v_call: TRBV7-2
cdr3_aa: CASSLRSGETGYGYTF
cdr3_nt: TGTGCCAGCAGCTTACGATCGGGAGAAACCGGCTATGGCTACACCTTC

d_call: .
cdr3_length: 12
clone_size: .
j_call: TRBJ1-1
v_call: TRBV30
cdr3_aa: CAWMGGGTEAFF
cdr3_nt: TGTGCCTGGATGGGTGGGGGGACTGAAGCTTTCTTT

d_call: TRBD1
cdr3_length: 15
clone_size: .
j_call: TRBJ1-4
v_call: TRBV4-2
cdr3_aa: CASSQVRGQREKLFF
cdr3_nt: TGTGCCAGCAGCCAAGTTCGGGGACAGAGGGAAAAACTGTTTTTT

d_call: .
cdr3_length: 15
clone_size: .
j_call: TRBJ1-6
v_call: TRBV21-1
cdr3_aa: CASSKVPGVGSPLHF
cdr3_nt: TGTGCCAGCAGCAAAGTTCCGGGGGTAGGTTCACCCCTCCACTTT

d_call: .
cdr3_length: 16
clone_size: .
j_call: TRBJ1-1
v_call: TRBV14
cdr3_aa: CASSQIGGAVNTEAFF
cdr3_nt: TGTGCCAGCAGCCAAATAGGGGGGGCGGTGAACACTGAAGCTTTCTTT

d_call: TRBD1
cdr3_length: 14
clone_size: .
j_call: TRBJ2-3
v_call: TRBV6-1
cdr3_aa: CASSVTGITDTQYF
cdr3_nt: TGTGCCAGCAGCGTGACAGGGATCACAGATACGCAGTATTTT

d_call: .
cdr3_length: 15
clone_size: .
j_call: TRBJ2-2
v_call: TRBV12-5
cdr3_aa: CASGLVQGNTGELFF
cdr3_nt: TGTGCTAGTGGTTTGGTACAGGGTAACACCGGGGAGCTGTTTTTT

d_call: TRBD1
cdr3_length: 12
clone_size: .
j_call: TRBJ2-7
v_call: TRBV6-1
cdr3_aa: CASSETGTKQYF
cdr3_nt: TGTGCCAGCAGTGAGACAGGGACGAAGCAGTACTTC

d_call: TRBD1
cdr3_length: 16
clone_size: .
j_call: TRBJ1-2
v_call: TRBV5-6
cdr3_aa: CASSLGDREFWYGYTF
cdr3_nt: TGTGCCAGCAGCTTGGGGGACAGGGAGTTTTGGTATGGCTACACCTTC

d_call: TRBD1
cdr3_length: 17
clone_size: .
j_call: TRBJ1-4
v_call: TRBV4-2
cdr3_aa: CASSQDRQGSTNEKLFF
cdr3_nt: TGTGCCAGCAGCCAAGATCGACAGGGGTCAACTAATGAAAAACTGTTTTTT

d_call: .
cdr3_length: 15
clone_size: .
j_call: TRBJ1-1
v_call: TRBV14
cdr3_aa: CASSQAENAGLEAFF
cdr3_nt: TGTGCCAGCAGCCAAGCTGAAAACGCAGGACTTGAAGCTTTCTTT

d_call: .
cdr3_length: 13
clone_size: .
j_call: TRBJ1-2
v_call: TRBV19
cdr3_aa: CASSIQEGYGYTF
cdr3_nt: TGTGCCAGTAGTATACAGGAGGGGTATGGCTACACCTTC

d_call: .
cdr3_length: 15
clone_size: .
j_call: TRBJ2-3
v_call: TRBV6-5
cdr3_aa: CASSYSRGRTDTQYF
cdr3_nt: TGTGCCAGCAGCTACTCGCGCGGGCGCACAGATACGCAGTATTTT

d_call: .
cdr3_length: 17
clone_size: .
j_call: TRBJ1-6
v_call: TRBV6-1
cdr3_aa: CASSEFGAGPNNSPLHF
cdr3_nt: TGTGCCAGCAGTGAATTTGGGGCAGGGCCAAATAATTCACCCCTCCACTTT

d_call: TRBD1
cdr3_length: 14
clone_size: .
j_call: TRBJ2-7
v_call: TRBV19
cdr3_aa: CASSIGTGGYEQYF
cdr3_nt: TGTGCCAGTAGTATCGGGACAGGGGGATACGAGCAGTACTTC

d_call: TRBD2
cdr3_length: 15
clone_size: .
j_call: TRBJ2-3
v_call: TRBV30
cdr3_aa: CAYSSRGGRTDTQYF
cdr3_nt: TGTGCCTATTCTAGCCGGGGGGGTCGCACAGATACGCAGTATTTT

d_call: TRBD2
cdr3_length: 14
clone_size: .
j_call: TRBJ2-3
v_call: TRBV6-1
cdr3_aa: CASRREAYTDTQYF
cdr3_nt: TGTGCCAGCCGACGGGAGGCTTACACAGATACGCAGTATTTT

d_call: TRBD1
cdr3_length: 17
clone_size: .
j_call: TRBJ1-4
v_call: TRBV7-9
cdr3_aa: CASSPGQGREGGEKLFF
cdr3_nt: TGTGCCAGCAGCCCGGGACAGGGGAGGGAAGGTGGTGAAAAACTGTTTTTT

d_call: TRBD1
cdr3_length: 20
clone_size: .
j_call: TRBJ1-3
v_call: TRBV2
cdr3_aa: CASSHPGGGTGLESGNTIYF
cdr3_nt: TGTGCCAGCAGTCACCCCGGAGGCGGGACAGGGTTGGAATCTGGAAACACCATATATTTT

d_call: TRBD2
cdr3_length: 16
clone_size: .
j_call: TRBJ2-2
v_call: TRBV6-1
cdr3_aa: CASSELAGGPTGELFF
cdr3_nt: TGTGCCAGCAGTGAACTAGCGGGGGGGCCTACCGGGGAGCTGTTTTTT

d_call: .
cdr3_length: 16
clone_size: .
j_call: TRBJ2-7
v_call: TRBV6-5
cdr3_aa: CASSYLPGVTAYEQYF
cdr3_nt: TGTGCCAGCAGTTACCTACCAGGGGTAACCGCCTACGAGCAGTACTTC

d_call: .
cdr3_length: 12
clone_size: .
j_call: TRBJ1-1
v_call: TRBV2
cdr3_aa: CATRQGLGEAFF
cdr3_nt: TGTGCCACCCGCCAGGGGTTAGGTGAAGCTTTCTTT

d_call: TRBD2
cdr3_length: 16
clone_size: .
j_call: TRBJ2-2
v_call: TRBV9
cdr3_aa: CASSVGASGGTGELFF
cdr3_nt: TGTGCCAGCAGCGTAGGGGCTAGCGGGGGAACCGGGGAGCTGTTTTTT

d_call: TRBD2
cdr3_length: 17
clone_size: .
j_call: TRBJ2-1
v_call: TRBV4-1
cdr3_aa: CASSQDGLAGGPPWQFF
cdr3_nt: TGCGCCAGCAGCCAAGATGGCCTAGCGGGGGGGCCACCTTGGCAGTTCTTC

d_call: .
cdr3_length: 12
clone_size: .
j_call: TRBJ1-5
v_call: TRBV5-6
cdr3_aa: CASSYRSQPQHF
cdr3_nt: TGTGCCAGCAGCTACCGGAGCCAGCCCCAGCATTTT

d_call: TRBD1
cdr3_length: 16
clone_size: .
j_call: TRBJ2-6
v_call: TRBV5-4
cdr3_aa: CASSSGTGVGANVLTF
cdr3_nt: TGTGCCAGCAGCTCCGGGACAGGGGTTGGGGCCAACGTCCTGACTTTC

d_call: .
cdr3_length: 16
clone_size: .
j_call: TRBJ1-1
v_call: TRBV6-4
cdr3_aa: CASSALGGKGNTEAFF
cdr3_nt: TGTGCCAGCAGTGCCTTGGGGGGAAAGGGGAACACTGAAGCTTTCTTT

d_call: .
cdr3_length: 12
clone_size: once
j_call: TRBJ1-4
v_call: TRBV7-9
cdr3_aa: CASSYHLEKLFF
cdr3_nt: TGTGCCAGCAGCTATCACTTGGAAAAACTGTTTTTT

d_call: TRBD1
cdr3_length: 13
clone_size: .
j_call: TRBJ1-1
v_call: TRBV5-1
cdr3_aa: CASSGTGGTEAFF
cdr3_nt: TGCGCCAGCTCCGGGACAGGGGGCACTGAAGCTTTCTTT

d_call: .
cdr3_length: 14
clone_size: .
j_call: TRBJ2-5
v_call: TRBV29-1
cdr3_aa: CSVEVQGQQETQYF
cdr3_nt: TGCAGCGTTGAAGTTCAGGGGCAACAAGAGACCCAGTACTTC

d_call: .
cdr3_length: 15
clone_size: .
j_call: TRBJ2-5
v_call: TRBV6-5
cdr3_aa: CASSPEPGGRETQYF
cdr3_nt: TGTGCCAGCAGTCCCGAACCGGGGGGCAGGGAGACCCAGTACTTC

d_call: .
cdr3_length: 15
clone_size: .
j_call: TRBJ1-1
v_call: TRBV7-9
cdr3_aa: CASSAPGQVNTEAFF
cdr3_nt: TGTGCCAGCAGCGCACCGGGACAAGTGAACACTGAAGCTTTCTTT

d_call: TRBD1
cdr3_length: 17
clone_size: once
j_call: TRBJ2-2
v_call: TRBV5-1
cdr3_aa: CASSRGSLTGGPGELFF
cdr3_nt: TGCGCCAGCAGCCGAGGATCGTTGACAGGGGGTCCCGGGGAGCTGTTTTTT

d_call: .
cdr3_length: 13
clone_size: once
j_call: TRBJ1-5
v_call: TRBV28
cdr3_aa: CASTPRWDQPQHF
cdr3_nt: TGTGCCAGCACCCCGAGGTGGGATCAGCCCCAGCATTTT

d_call: TRBD1
cdr3_length: 12
clone_size: .
j_call: TRBJ1-1
v_call: TRBV27
cdr3_aa: CASSLQGEHAFF
cdr3_nt: TGTGCCAGCAGCTTACAGGGGGAGCACGCTTTCTTT

d_call: TRBD2
cdr3_length: 17
clone_size: .
j_call: TRBJ2-3
v_call: TRBV4-2
cdr3_aa: CASSLSRTSGVADTQYF
cdr3_nt: TGTGCCAGCAGCCTTTCCAGGACTAGCGGGGTTGCAGATACGCAGTATTTT

d_call: .
cdr3_length: 17
clone_size: .
j_call: TRBJ1-6
v_call: TRBV27
cdr3_aa: CASSLTFGGNTYSPLHF
cdr3_nt: TGTGCCAGCAGTTTAACATTTGGGGGGAACACTTATTCACCCCTCCACTTT

d_call: TRBD2
cdr3_length: 16
clone_size: few
j_call: TRBJ2-2
v_call: TRBV2
cdr3_aa: CASSKSGLAGTGELFF
cdr3_nt: TGTGCCAGCAGCAAATCGGGACTAGCGGGGACCGGGGAGCTGTTTTTT

d_call: .
cdr3_length: 13
clone_size: few
j_call: TRBJ1-5
v_call: TRBV19
cdr3_aa: CASSIQANQPQHF
cdr3_nt: TGTGCCAGTAGTATACAGGCCAATCAGCCCCAGCATTTT

d_call: TRBD1
cdr3_length: 14
clone_size: few
j_call: TRBJ2-5
v_call: TRBV30
cdr3_aa: CAGSPGQGQETQYF
cdr3_nt: TGTGCCGGATCACCCGGACAGGGGCAAGAGACCCAGTACTTC

d_call: .
cdr3_length: 15
clone_size: once
j_call: TRBJ2-5
v_call: TRBV6-5
cdr3_aa: CASNLGGSTTETQYF
cdr3_nt: TGTGCCAGCAACCTAGGAGGGTCCACCACAGAGACCCAGTACTTC

d_call: .
cdr3_length: 16
clone_size: few
j_call: TRBJ1-6
v_call: TRBV7-9
cdr3_aa: CASSLGGGADNSPLHF
cdr3_nt: TGTGCCAGCAGCTTAGGGGGGGGCGCAGATAATTCACCCCTCCACTTT

d_call: TRBD1
cdr3_length: 16
clone_size: .
j_call: TRBJ1-4
v_call: TRBV6-6
cdr3_aa: CASSYSAGTGDEKLFF
cdr3_nt: TGTGCCAGCAGTTACTCCGCCGGGACAGGGGATGAAAAACTGTTTTTT

d_call: .
cdr3_length: 13
clone_size: .
j_call: TRBJ1-1
v_call: TRBV21-1
cdr3_aa: CASPFRVSTEAFF
cdr3_nt: TGTGCCAGTCCCTTCAGGGTGTCCACTGAAGCTTTCTTT

d_call: TRBD1
cdr3_length: 15
clone_size: .
j_call: TRBJ1-6
v_call: TRBV7-9
cdr3_aa: CASSGNRGYNSPLHF
cdr3_nt: TGTGCCAGCAGCGGGAACAGGGGTTATAATTCACCCCTCCACTTT

d_call: .
cdr3_length: 16
clone_size: .
j_call: TRBJ1-2
v_call: TRBV19
cdr3_aa: CASNECRDTYNYGYTF
cdr3_nt: TGTGCCAGTAATGAATGCCGGGACACCTATAACTATGGCTACACCTTC

d_call: .
cdr3_length: 13
clone_size: .
j_call: TRBJ2-5
v_call: TRBV7-3
cdr3_aa: CASRPSGQETQYF
cdr3_nt: TGTGCCAGCAGGCCGTCCGGCCAAGAGACCCAGTACTTC

d_call: .
cdr3_length: 14
clone_size: once
j_call: TRBJ1-2
v_call: TRBV5-1
cdr3_aa: CASSPGGGNYGYTF
cdr3_nt: TGCGCCAGCAGCCCCGGGGGAGGCAACTATGGCTACACCTTC

d_call: .
cdr3_length: 15
clone_size: .
j_call: TRBJ2-2
v_call: TRBV29-1
cdr3_aa: CSVEASGANTGELFF
cdr3_nt: TGCAGCGTTGAAGCATCAGGGGCGAACACCGGGGAGCTGTTTTTT

d_call: .
cdr3_length: 14
clone_size: .
j_call: TRBJ2-5
v_call: TRBV7-9
cdr3_aa: CASSLSLGAGTQYF
cdr3_nt: TGTGCCAGCAGCTTAAGTCTTGGGGCTGGGACCCAGTACTTC

d_call: TRBD2
cdr3_length: 17
clone_size: once
j_call: TRBJ2-1
v_call: TRBV5-6
cdr3_aa: CASTELAGAGRNNEQFF
cdr3_nt: TGTGCCAGCACTGAGCTAGCGGGGGCCGGGCGGAACAATGAGCAGTTCTTC

d_call: TRBD1
cdr3_length: 16
clone_size: .
j_call: TRBJ2-7
v_call: TRBV13
cdr3_aa: CASSYPRGQEPYEQYF
cdr3_nt: TGTGCCAGCAGCTACCCCCGGGGACAGGAGCCCTACGAGCAGTACTTC

d_call: TRBD2
cdr3_length: 14
clone_size: .
j_call: TRBJ2-1
v_call: TRBV6-5
cdr3_aa: CASSQLADYNEQFF
cdr3_nt: TGTGCCAGCAGTCAGCTAGCGGACTACAATGAGCAGTTCTTC

d_call: TRBD1
cdr3_length: 15
clone_size: .
j_call: TRBJ1-4
v_call: TRBV28
cdr3_aa: CASSSRGGANEKLFF
cdr3_nt: TGTGCCAGCAGTAGCCGAGGGGGCGCCAATGAAAAACTGTTTTTT

d_call: .
cdr3_length: 15
clone_size: .
j_call: TRBJ1-1
v_call: TRBV4-1
cdr3_aa: CASSQDPGVNTEAFF
cdr3_nt: TGCGCCAGCAGCCAAGATCCGGGGGTTAACACTGAAGCTTTCTTT

d_call: TRBD1
cdr3_length: 13
clone_size: .
j_call: TRBJ1-2
v_call: TRBV28
cdr3_aa: CASTIQGAYGYTF
cdr3_nt: TGTGCCAGCACCATACAGGGGGCTTATGGCTACACCTTC

d_call: .
cdr3_length: 14
clone_size: .
j_call: TRBJ2-3
v_call: TRBV10-2
cdr3_aa: CASSETGVTDTQYF
cdr3_nt: TGCGCCAGCAGTGAGACGGGGGTCACAGATACGCAGTATTTT

d_call: TRBD1
cdr3_length: 14
clone_size: .
j_call: TRBJ2-7
v_call: TRBV18
cdr3_aa: CASSLSGGLYEQYF
cdr3_nt: TGTGCCAGCTCATTGTCAGGGGGCTTGTACGAGCAGTACTTC